This T cell receptor beta chain was observed in a study of T cells after yellow fever vaccination. V lost 5 bases and J lost 8, with 18 bases in between. Germline V gives CDR1 SGHTA, CDR2 FQGNSA. This CDR3 has 14 amino acids. Template switching with 5'RACE generated the TCR cDNA and added a universal primer site and UMIs. TCRdb reprocessed the 5' RACE reads with MiXCR, giving one entry per CDR3 protein. The repertoire holds around 320,000 distinct CDR3 sequences, with 3.5% to 5% as singletons. The TCR sequence derives from a man in his late teens or twenties who received the YFV17D yellow fever vaccine. The starting material was PBMCs, obtained 15 days after the yellow fever booster vaccination. The chain uses TRBV7-2 and TRBJ1-2; no reliable D call. CDR3 sequence (DNA): TGTGCCAGCAGCGAGATGACGGTGAAGGGCGGCTACACCTTC. Protein product: CASSEMTVKGGYTF.